The text below deals with one T cell receptor (beta chain). The record originates from a study of shared clonotypes between healthy human individuals. Clones were read by immunoSEQ multiplex PCR, and TCRdb kept only the in-frame ones, dropping some. The table records around 100,000 clones, about 70% of them present only once. The V and J ends lost 0 bases and 3 bases, in that order; junction bases with no gene match: 5. Germline-derived CDR1 and CDR2 are SGHNT and YYREEE (reference sequence). The CDR3 is made up of 16 amino acids. The origin of this receptor is a woman aged 25 to 39 in good health. This chain connects TRBV5-4 to TRBJ2-3; TRBD1 matches at 9 bases. Input material: memory CD8+ T cells sorted from blood. As for subset: CD45RO+ cells pooled with CCR7-negative TemRA cells. CDR3 sequence: CASSLDLGQGTDTQYF. The CDR3 nucleotides read TGTGCCAGCAGCTTGGACCTGGGACAGGGAACAGATACGCAGTATTTT.